This T cell receptor (beta chain) was sequenced for a study of spatial heterogeneity in lung cancer. General study results and limits: Higher tumor mutation counts went along with higher counts of expanded intratumoral alpha and beta TCRs. Ubiquitous and regional expanded TCR counts mirrored ubiquitous and regional nonsynonymous mutation counts, respectively.

As for time point: sample taken at primary tumor resection. With V trimmed by 0 bases and J by 5 bases, 13 bases remained unmatched. CDR3 length: 18 residues. Germline CDR1 reads MNHEY; CDR2 reads SVGAGI. Individually, TCR cDNA molecules were each labelled with a unique molecular identifier. TCRdb reanalysed the 5' RACE reads using MiXCR and keeps one entry per CDR3 protein. The data contain some 7,900 distinct CDR3 sequences, over 5.5% of them singletons. This clonotype is deemed medium-sized. Its antigen is as yet unknown. This beta chain represents an off-target read in a library built for alpha chains; its size is of limited meaning.

This clonotype was obtained from a female donor with early-stage non-small cell lung cancer. Sequences were derived from lung tumor tissue, sampled at surgery. This chain joins TRBV6-5 and TRBJ2-1, with 7 bases matching TRBD2. The CDR3 is CASSYSRAGAGANNEQFF. In DNA, the CDR3 is TGTGCCAGCAGTTACTCGAGGGCCGGGGCGGGAGCCAACAATGAGCAGTTCTTC.